A selection of T cell receptor beta chains follows, all from one sample in a study of T cell changes during pregnancy in multiple sclerosis. The assay was immunoSEQ multiplex PCR, and TCRdb's table has in-frame clones only and misses some. The sample lists 70,000 to 95,000 clones, about nine tenths occurring once. Sequencing used peripheral blood, obtained before pregnancy. Receptors originate from a female donor with multiple sclerosis, enrolled in a pregnancy study. Each CDR3 is given with its conserved first and last residue. Each record gives: D gene, V gene, clone size, J gene, CDR3 protein, CDR3 DNA. The D gene is left open where the match is weak. Size is omitted from some rows. Given values are once, few, many or a class for expanded clones.

TRBD2	TRBV2	.	TRBJ2-1	CASSRTAGTAYNEQFF	TGTGCCAGCAGTAGAACAGCGGGGACCGCCTACAATGAGCAGTTCTTC
.	TRBV5-1	.	TRBJ1-1	CASSFAQSPGDTEAFF	TGCGCCAGCAGCTTCGCTCAATCTCCAGGGGACACTGAAGCTTTCTTT
.	TRBV7-6	.	TRBJ2-7	CASSPNPTEAPYEQYF	TGTGCCAGCAGCCCAAACCCGACAGAGGCCCCCTACGAGCAGTACTTC
TRBD2	TRBV4-2	.	TRBJ2-1	CASSLRTARLAGDEQFF	TGTGCCAGCAGCCTCCGAACGGCACGCCTAGCGGGGGATGAGCAGTTCTTC
.	TRBV7-6	.	TRBJ2-2	CASSLVSRGANTGELFF	TGTGCCAGCAGCTTAGTGAGCAGGGGCGCGAACACCGGGGAGCTGTTTTTT
TRBD1	TRBV28	.	TRBJ2-5	CASSDRDRGETQYF	TGTGCCAGCAGTGACAGGGACAGGGGGGAGACCCAGTACTTC
.	TRBV4-3	.	TRBJ2-3	CASSQDPTGTDTQYF	TGCGCCAGCAGCCAAGACCCAACGGGTACAGATACGCAGTATTTT
.	TRBV4-1	once	TRBJ1-1	CASSQQDRATEAFF	TGCGCCAGCAGCCAACAGGACAGAGCGACTGAAGCTTTCTTT
TRBD1	TRBV7-2	once	TRBJ1-1	CASSRTGGYTEAFF	TGTGCCAGCAGTCGGACAGGGGGCTATACTGAAGCTTTCTTT
TRBD1	TRBV5-6	.	TRBJ1-1	CASSPLDREGNTEAFF	TGTGCCAGCAGCCCCCTGGACAGGGAGGGAAACACTGAAGCTTTCTTT
TRBD2	TRBV2	.	TRBJ2-5	CASSEVLAGYTKETQYF	TGTGCCAGCAGTGAAGTGCTAGCGGGTTACACAAAAGAGACCCAGTACTTC
TRBD1	TRBV29-1	.	TRBJ2-2	CSAQGVVGIYPGELFF	TGCAGCGCCCAGGGGGTTGTAGGAATTTATCCCGGGGAGCTGTTTTTT
.	TRBV10-3	.	TRBJ1-4	CAIGGRAGNEKLFF	TGTGCCATCGGGGGGAGGGCCGGTAATGAAAAACTGTTTTTT
.	TRBV11-2	.	TRBJ1-2	CASRIGGRGKDGYTF	TGTGCCAGCAGGATAGGGGGGAGGGGGAAGGATGGCTACACCTTC
TRBD2	TRBV7-2	.	TRBJ2-7	CASSLDSGGSYEQYF	TGTGCCAGCAGCTTAGACTCGGGGGGGTCCTACGAGCAGTACTTC
.	TRBV6-4	.	TRBJ1-5	CASSLGPRGSNQPQHF	TGTGCCAGCAGCCTTGGCCCAAGGGGTAGCAATCAGCCCCAGCATTTT
.	TRBV6-1	.	TRBJ1-6	CASSEVQVVMGSPLHF	TGTGCCAGCAGTGAGGTCCAGGTCGTCATGGGTTCACCCCTCCACTTT
.	TRBV6-1	.	TRBJ2-6	CASSGEGGSGANVLTF	TGTGCCAGCAGTGGGGAGGGGGGCTCTGGGGCCAACGTCCTGACTTTC
.	TRBV28	.	TRBJ2-7	CASSTSAYEQYF	TGTGCCAGCAGCACCAGTGCCTACGAGCAGTACTTC
TRBD1	TRBV28	.	TRBJ1-4	CATGGAPGQNEKLFF	TGTGCCACCGGGGGGGCCCCGGGACAGAACGAAAAACTGTTTTTT
TRBD1	TRBV19	.	TRBJ1-4	CASAPGQGVRKLFF	TGTGCCAGTGCCCCGGGACAGGGCGTTCGGAAACTGTTTTTT
.	TRBV18	.	TRBJ1-6	CASSPDSDSPLHF	TGTGCCAGCTCACCCGACTCAGATTCACCCCTCCACTTT
.	TRBV6-5	.	TRBJ1-1	CASSYGHTPNTEAFF	TGTGCCAGCAGTTACGGTCATACACCGAACACTGAAGCTTTCTTT
.	TRBV5-6	.	TRBJ1-2	CASSRGYFDGYTF	TGTGCCAGCAGCCGCGGGTATTTTGACGGCTACACCTTC
TRBD1	TRBV6-5	.	TRBJ1-1	CASSKTGGEREAFF	TGTGCCAGCAGTAAGACAGGGGGGGAACGGGAAGCTTTCTTT
TRBD1	TRBV5-1	.	TRBJ1-1	CASSLDVDRANTEAFF	TGCGCCAGCAGCTTGGACGTGGACAGGGCAAACACTGAAGCTTTCTTT
.	TRBV10-3	.	TRBJ1-1	CAISDPGQRNTEAFF	TGTGCCATCAGTGACCCGGGACAAAGGAACACTGAAGCTTTCTTT
.	TRBV7-2	.	TRBJ2-7	CASSPSQRRTYEQYF	TGTGCCAGCAGCCCGAGCCAGCGGCGAACCTACGAGCAGTACTTC
.	TRBV2	.	TRBJ2-2	CASSRQAAGELFF	TGTGCCAGCAGCCGACAGGCCGCCGGGGAGCTGTTTTTT
TRBD2	TRBV9	.	TRBJ2-1	CASSVLTSGVINEQFF	TGTGCCAGCAGCGTACTGACTAGCGGGGTGATCAATGAGCAGTTCTTC
.	TRBV7-2	.	TRBJ1-2	CASSWTANYGYTF	TGTGCCAGCAGCTGGACAGCTAACTATGGCTACACCTTC
TRBD2	TRBV7-2	once	TRBJ2-5	CASSLDSGGAVRTQYF	TGTGCCAGCAGCCTTGATAGCGGGGGGGCCGTGCGGACCCAGTACTTC
.	TRBV4-3	once	TRBJ2-7	CASSLYPQGYEQYF	TGCGCCAGCAGCCTCTACCCCCAGGGCTACGAGCAGTACTTC
.	TRBV7-9	once	TRBJ2-3	CASSPRVSTDTQYF	TGTGCCAGCAGCCCCAGGGTTTCCACAGATACGCAGTATTTT
.	TRBV30	.	TRBJ1-1	CAWSPGGTEAFF	TGTGCCTGGAGCCCGGGTGGCACTGAAGCTTTCTTT
.	TRBV30	.	TRBJ2-7	CAWRPGHQHYEQYF	TGTGCCTGGAGACCGGGACATCAACATTACGAGCAGTACTTC
.	TRBV7-9	.	TRBJ2-7	CASSPVPGGEQYF	TGTGCCAGCAGCCCCGTCCCCGGGGGCGAGCAGTACTTC
TRBD2	TRBV4-1	.	TRBJ2-7	CASSLTISGGSSYEQYF	TGCGCCAGCAGCCTTACAATAAGCGGGGGGAGCTCCTACGAGCAGTACTTC
.	TRBV6-1	.	TRBJ1-4	CASSVKPGGIATNEKLFF	TGTGCCAGCAGTGTGAAGCCAGGTGGAATTGCAACTAATGAAAAACTGTTTTTT
.	TRBV2	.	TRBJ1-2	CASSGQALNYGYTF	TGTGCCAGCAGTGGACAGGCCCTAAACTATGGCTACACCTTC
TRBD1	TRBV15	.	TRBJ2-7	CATSRTGAPLGYEQYF	TGTGCCACCAGCAGAACAGGGGCCCCTCTTGGCTACGAGCAGTACTTC
.	TRBV6-5	.	TRBJ1-5	CASSYRENNQPQHF	TGTGCCAGCAGTTACAGGGAGAACAATCAGCCCCAGCATTTT
.	TRBV5-6	.	TRBJ2-5	CASSLGGGPSWETQYF	TGTGCCAGCAGCTTGGGTGGGGGCCCCTCCTGGGAGACCCAGTACTTC
TRBD2	TRBV7-9	.	TRBJ2-2	CASSLVLAGLGTGELFF	TGTGCCAGCAGCTTAGTACTAGCGGGGCTTGGTACCGGGGAGCTGTTTTTT
TRBD2	TRBV6-5	once	TRBJ2-1	CASSFSGGFYNEQFF	TGTGCCAGCAGTTTTAGCGGGGGCTTTTACAATGAGCAGTTCTTC
.	TRBV2	.	TRBJ1-5	CASSELYSNQPQHF	TGTGCCAGCAGTGAATTATATAGCAATCAGCCCCAGCATTTT
.	TRBV19	.	TRBJ1-5	CASSIRDSNQPQHF	TGTGCCAGTAGTATCCGCGATAGCAATCAGCCCCAGCATTTT
.	TRBV5-4	.	TRBJ1-6	CASSFDSSHSPLHF	TGTGCCAGCAGCTTCGACAGCTCACATTCACCCCTCCACTTT
.	TRBV10-3	.	TRBJ2-3	CATVGPPTDTQYF	TGTGCCACCGTTGGGCCCCCCACAGATACGCAGTATTTT
.	TRBV2	.	TRBJ2-7	CASSEWGEGRYEQYF	TGTGCCAGCAGTGAGTGGGGAGAGGGCCGCTACGAGCAGTACTTC
.	TRBV30	.	TRBJ1-6	CAWSSGDPYNSPLHF	TGTGCCTGGAGTTCAGGGGACCCCTATAATTCACCCCTCCACTTT
TRBD1	TRBV7-9	.	TRBJ2-7	CASQTGTGGYGEQYF	TGTGCCAGCCAAACCGGGACAGGGGGCTATGGCGAGCAGTACTTC
TRBD2	TRBV6-1	.	TRBJ2-3	CASSPEAGGPDTQYF	TGTGCCAGCAGCCCCGAAGCGGGGGGGCCGGATACGCAGTATTTT
.	TRBV18	.	TRBJ2-5	CASSPGPASQETQYF	TGTGCCAGCTCACCAGGGCCGGCCTCCCAAGAGACCCAGTACTTC
.	TRBV21-1	.	TRBJ2-3	CASSKARASGGSTDTQYF	TGTGCCAGCAGCAAAGCCAGGGCTAGCGGGGGGAGCACAGATACGCAGTATTTT
TRBD1	TRBV6-5	few	TRBJ1-2	CASSYSYRGYGYTF	TGTGCCAGCAGTTACTCGTACAGGGGCTATGGCTACACCTTC
TRBD1	TRBV28	.	TRBJ2-1	CASSPTRQGGLDEQFF	TGTGCCAGCAGTCCAACACGACAGGGGGGGCTCGATGAGCAGTTCTTC
TRBD1	TRBV5-1	few	TRBJ1-4	CASSGTGFEKLFF	TGCGCCAGCAGCGGGACAGGGTTTGAAAAACTGTTTTTT
.	TRBV6-6	.	TRBJ1-2	CASSYQGYGYTF	TGTGCCAGCAGTTACCAGGGATATGGCTACACCTTC
.	TRBV28	.	TRBJ1-5	CASRGGNQPQHF	TGTGCCAGCAGAGGGGGTAATCAGCCCCAGCATTTT